This T cell receptor (beta chain) was profiled in a study of cytomegalovirus exposure and HLA in healthy donors. The CDR3 covers 14 residues. J lost 3 bases, V lost 6 bases, and 7 bases had no gene match. CDR1 SNHLY and CDR2 FYNNEI come from the germline V gene. Profiling relied on immunoSEQ multiplex PCR, and the TCRdb table lists in-frame clones only, not all of them. The table records over 120,000 clones, roughly nine tenths of them present only once. The chain links TRBV2 to TRBJ2-7, with 8 bases aligning to TRBD1. The receptor comes from a woman aged 18-29 years in good health and CMV-seropositive. Sequences were obtained from PBMCs. CDR3 protein: CASRIGTGSYEQYF. CDR3 DNA: TGTGCCAGCAGGATCGGGACAGGAAGCTACGAGCAGTACTTC.